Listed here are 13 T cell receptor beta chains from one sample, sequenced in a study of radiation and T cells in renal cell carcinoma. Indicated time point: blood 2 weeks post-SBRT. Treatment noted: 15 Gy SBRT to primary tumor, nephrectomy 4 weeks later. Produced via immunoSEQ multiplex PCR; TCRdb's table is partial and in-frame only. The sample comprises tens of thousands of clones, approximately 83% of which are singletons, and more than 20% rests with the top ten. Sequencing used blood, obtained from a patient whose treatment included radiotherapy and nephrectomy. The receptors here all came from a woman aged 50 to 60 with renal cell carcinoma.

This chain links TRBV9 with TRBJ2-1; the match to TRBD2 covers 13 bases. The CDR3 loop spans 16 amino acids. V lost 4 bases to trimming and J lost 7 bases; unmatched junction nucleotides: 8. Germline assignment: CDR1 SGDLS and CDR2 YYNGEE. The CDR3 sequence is CASSPRLAGGLNEQFF. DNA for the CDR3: TGTGCCAGCAGCCCTCGACTAGCGGGAGGCTTAAATGAGCAGTTCTTC.

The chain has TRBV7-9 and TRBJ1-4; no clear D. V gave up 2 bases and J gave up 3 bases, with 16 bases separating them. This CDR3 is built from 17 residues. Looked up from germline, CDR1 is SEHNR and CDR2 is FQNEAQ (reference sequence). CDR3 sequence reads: CASSLISGLAANEKLFF. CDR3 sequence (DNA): TGTGCCAGCAGCTTAATATCTGGGTTAGCTGCTAATGAAAAACTGTTTTTT.

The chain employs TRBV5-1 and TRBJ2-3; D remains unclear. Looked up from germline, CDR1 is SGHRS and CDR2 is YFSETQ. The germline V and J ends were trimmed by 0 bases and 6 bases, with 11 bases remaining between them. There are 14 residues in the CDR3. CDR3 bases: TGCGCCAGCAGCTTGGAGGACCCGGCGGATACGCAGTATTTT. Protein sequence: CASSLEDPADTQYF.

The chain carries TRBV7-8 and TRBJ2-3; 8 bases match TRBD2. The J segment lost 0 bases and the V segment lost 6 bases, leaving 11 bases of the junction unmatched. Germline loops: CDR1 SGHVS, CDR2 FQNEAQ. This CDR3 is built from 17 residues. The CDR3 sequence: CASSPRAGGFSTDTQYF. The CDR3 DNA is TGTGCCAGCAGTCCTAGGGCGGGGGGCTTTAGCACAGATACGCAGTATTTT.

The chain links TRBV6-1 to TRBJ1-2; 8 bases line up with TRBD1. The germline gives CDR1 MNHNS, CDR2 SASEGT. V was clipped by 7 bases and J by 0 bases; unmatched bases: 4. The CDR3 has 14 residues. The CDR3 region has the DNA TGTGCCAGCACCATGGACAGGGCTAACTATGGCTACACCTTC. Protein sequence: CASTMDRANYGYTF.

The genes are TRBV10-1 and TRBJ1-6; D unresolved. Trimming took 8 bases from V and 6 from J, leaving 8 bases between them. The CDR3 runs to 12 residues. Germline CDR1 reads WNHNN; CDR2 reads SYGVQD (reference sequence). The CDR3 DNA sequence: TGCGCCAGCGGGAAGGGTAATTCACCCCTCCACTTT. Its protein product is CASGKGNSPLHF.

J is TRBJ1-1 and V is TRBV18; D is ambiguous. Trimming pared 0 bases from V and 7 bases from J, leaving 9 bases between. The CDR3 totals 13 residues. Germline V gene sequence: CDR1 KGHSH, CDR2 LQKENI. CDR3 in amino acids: CASSPPLGGEAFF. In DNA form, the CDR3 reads TGTGCCAGCTCACCACCATTAGGAGGTGAAGCTTTCTTT.

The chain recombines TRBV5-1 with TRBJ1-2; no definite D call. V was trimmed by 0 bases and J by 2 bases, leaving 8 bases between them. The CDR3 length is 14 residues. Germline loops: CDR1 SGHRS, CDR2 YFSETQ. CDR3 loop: CASSLAQDNYGYTF. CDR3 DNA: TGCGCCAGCAGCTTGGCGCAGGACAACTATGGCTACACCTTC.

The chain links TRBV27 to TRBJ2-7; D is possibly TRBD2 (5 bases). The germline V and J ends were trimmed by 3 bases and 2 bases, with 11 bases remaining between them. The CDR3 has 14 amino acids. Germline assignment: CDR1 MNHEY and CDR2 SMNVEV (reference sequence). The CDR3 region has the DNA TGTGCCAGCAGTTTGTGGACTCGGACCTACGAGCAGTACTTC. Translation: CASSLWTRTYEQYF.

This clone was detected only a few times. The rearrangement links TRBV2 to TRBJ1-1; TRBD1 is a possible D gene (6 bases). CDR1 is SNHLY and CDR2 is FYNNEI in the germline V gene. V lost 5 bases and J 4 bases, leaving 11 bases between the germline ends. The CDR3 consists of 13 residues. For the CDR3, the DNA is TGTGCCAGCAGTCTTCCACAGGGCACTGAAGCTTTCTTT. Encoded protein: CASSLPQGTEAFF.

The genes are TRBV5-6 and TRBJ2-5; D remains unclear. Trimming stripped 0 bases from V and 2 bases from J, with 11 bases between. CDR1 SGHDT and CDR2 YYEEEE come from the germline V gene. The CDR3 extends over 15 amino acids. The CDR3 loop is CASSLAPTDQETQYF. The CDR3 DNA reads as TGTGCCAGCAGCTTGGCCCCCACAGATCAAGAGACCCAGTACTTC.

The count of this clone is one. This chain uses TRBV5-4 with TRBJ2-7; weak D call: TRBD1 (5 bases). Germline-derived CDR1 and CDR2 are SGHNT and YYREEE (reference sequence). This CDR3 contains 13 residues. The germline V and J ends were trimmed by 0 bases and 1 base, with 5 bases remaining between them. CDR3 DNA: TGTGCCAGCAGCTTGGAGGGGTCCTACGAGCAGTACTTC. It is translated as CASSLEGSYEQYF.

The DNA of the CDR3 is TGCAGCGTTGAACCGGCAGACCCGGCCACAGATACGCAGTATTTT. It is translated as CSVEPADPATDTQYF. V usage is TRBV29-1 and J usage is TRBJ2-3, with D unclear. This CDR3 comprises 15 residues. CDR1 is SQVTM and CDR2 is ANQGSEA in the germline V gene. V was cut by 2 bases and J by 2 bases, with 14 bases left in between.